This passage covers 12 T cell receptor beta chains from one sample sequenced in a study of T cell responses to AZD1222 COVID-19 vaccine. The table came from immunoSEQ multiplex PCR; TCRdb's copy has only in-frame clones and leaves some out. This sample has roughly 110,000 clones; 87% occur once, and the top ten carry 4.8%. The sequencing here drew on peripheral blood, taken 28 days after the second AZD1222 dose. These receptor sequences come from an adult who received the AZD1222 COVID-19 vaccine.

V usage is TRBV7-8 and J usage is TRBJ1-4; D is unclear. The V and J ends lost 5 bases and 3 bases respectively, with 13 bases between them. The germline CDR1 and CDR2 sequences are SGHVS and FQNEAQ. This CDR3 region has 15 residues. Here the CDR3 reads CASSPYPEANEKLFF. The CDR3 coding sequence is TGTGCCAGCAGCCCCTACCCAGAGGCTAATGAAAAACTGTTTTTT.

DNA of the CDR3: TGTGCCAGCAGTGGCCGACAGACCAGCTCCTACGAGCAGTACTTC. Translating gives CASSGRQTSSYEQYF. The genes are TRBV2 and TRBJ2-7; TRBD1 is a possible D gene (5 bases). The germline V and J ends were trimmed by 4 bases and 0 bases, with 13 bases remaining between them. The CDR3 length is 15 residues. Germline V gives CDR1 SNHLY, CDR2 FYNNEI.

This chain links TRBV4-1 with TRBJ2-7; 8 positions agree with TRBD1. J lost 4 bases, V lost 4 bases, and 6 bases had no gene match. The germline CDR1 and CDR2 sequences are MGHRA and YSYEKL. The CDR3 consists of 14 residues. CDR3 in amino acids: CASSRPGQGYEQYF. CDR3 DNA: TGCGCCAGCAGCCGGCCCGGACAGGGATACGAGCAGTACTTC.

The chain uses TRBV24-1 and TRBJ2-1; D uncertain. Germline V gene lookup returns CDR1 KGHDR and CDR2 SFDVKD. This CDR3 has 15 residues. Trimming pared 3 bases from V and 2 bases from J, leaving 10 bases between. As DNA, the CDR3 is TGTGCCACCAGTGATCCGACGGACCCCTACAATGAGCAGTTCTTC. Its translation: CATSDPTDPYNEQFF.

The chain carries TRBV7-2 and TRBJ1-4; TRBD1 might be the D (5 bases). Germline assignment: CDR1 SGHTA and CDR2 FQGNSA. V gave up 3 bases and J gave up 8 bases, with 16 bases separating them. The CDR3 contains 15 residues. This chain's CDR3 is CASSFYGAGGEKLFF. The CDR3 nucleotides are TGTGCCAGCAGCTTTTATGGGGCGGGGGGGGAAAAACTGTTTTTT. Variable domain in full (rest from reference TRBV7-2 and TRBJ1-4): GAGVSQSPSNKVTEKGKDVELRCDPISGHTALYWYRQSLGQGLEFLIYFQGNSAPDKSGLPSDRFSAERTGGSVSTLTIQRTQQEDSAVYLCASSFYGAGGEKLFFGSGTQLSVL.

The CDR3 nucleotides are TGTGCCAGCAGAGCCTCCGGGACAGGGGACTCTGGCTACACCTTC. This sequence encodes CASRASGTGDSGYTF. The V gene is TRBV9, the J gene TRBJ1-2; 10 positions agree with TRBD1. The CDR3 totals 15 residues. CDR1 and CDR2 from the germline V gene are SGDLS and YYNGEE. V was clipped by 5 bases and J by 7 bases; unmatched bases: 11. Filled out from reference TRBV9 and TRBJ1-2, the complete variable domain reads DSGVTQTPKHLITATGQRVTLRCSPRSGDLSVYWYQQSLDQGLQFLIQYYNGEERAKGNILERFSAQQFPDLHSELNLSSLELGDSALYFCASRASGTGDSGYTFGSGTRLTVV.

V gene TRBV6-6 combines with J gene TRBJ1-4; D ambiguous. Germline CDR1 is MNHNY and CDR2 is SVGAGI (reference sequence). The CDR3 is made up of 17 amino acids. V was cut by 5 bases and J by 5 bases, with 21 bases left in between. The CDR3 nucleotides are TGTGCCAGCAGTCCCGAGAAGGGAAAGGCGGAAAATGAAAAACTGTTTTTT. Encoded protein: CASSPEKGKAENEKLFF.

J is TRBJ1-1 and V is TRBV5-1, with D tentatively TRBD1 (5 bases). This CDR3 comprises 14 residues. V lost 4 bases to trimming and J lost 0 bases, with 10 bases between them. CDR1 and CDR2 (germline): SGHRS, YFSETQ. The CDR3 reads CASSAMGVNTEAFF. In DNA, the CDR3 is TGCGCCAGCAGCGCCATGGGGGTGAACACTGAAGCTTTCTTT. Complete variable domain (other parts from reference TRBV5-1 and TRBJ1-1): KAGVTQTPRYLIKTRGQQVTLSCSPISGHRSVSWYQQTPGQGLQFLFEYFSETQRNKGNFPGRFSGRQFSNSRSEMNVSTLELGDSALYLCASSAMGVNTEAFFGQGTRLTVV.

This clone was picked up one time. The gene calls are TRBV6-5 and TRBJ1-1; D uncertain. Germline CDR1 MNHEY, CDR2 SVGAGI. With 4 bases removed from V and 0 bases from J, the gap between germline ends came to 9 bases. The CDR3 covers 14 residues. The CDR3, as DNA: TGTGCCAGCAGTTCGGCCACGGTGAACACTGAAGCTTTCTTT. This gives the protein CASSSATVNTEAFF.

This clone appeared a single time. The V gene is TRBV9, the J gene TRBJ1-1; 9 bases map to TRBD1. This CDR3 comprises 15 residues. Trimming removed 4 bases from V and 1 base from J; junction bases left unmatched: 5. Germline values: CDR1 SGDLS, CDR2 YYNGEE. The CDR3 spells CASSLGTGPNTEAFF. The CDR3, as DNA: TGTGCCAGCAGCCTCGGGACAGGGCCGAACACTGAAGCTTTCTTT.

This chain connects TRBV6-5 to TRBJ2-2; TRBD1 agrees at 9 bases. Looked up from germline, CDR1 is MNHEY and CDR2 is SVGAGI. Trimming took 0 bases from V and 6 from J; bases not matched to a gene: 5. This CDR3 spans 16 amino acids. CDR3 sequence reads: CASSYSGQGHAGELFF. The CDR3 DNA reads TGTGCCAGCAGTTACTCGGGACAGGGTCACGCCGGGGAGCTGTTTTTT.

The chain links TRBV11-2 to TRBJ2-3; perhaps TRBD2 as D (6 bases). Trimming removed 2 bases at V and 6 bases at J, with 18 bases between. CDR3 length: 16 residues. Germline V gene sequence: CDR1 SGHAT, CDR2 FQNNGV. Here the CDR3 reads CASSLRRDSSADTQYF. The CDR3 bases are TGTGCCAGCAGCTTACGTAGGGACTCCTCCGCGGATACGCAGTATTTT.